What follows describes a single T cell receptor (beta chain). Its target is unknown. The data belong to a study of radiotherapy plus CTLA-4 blockade in lung cancer. CTLA-4 blockade using ipilimumab, together with focal radiation, was received by patients with chemo-refractory metastatic non-small-cell lung cancer. The study's findings and limits: In blood, early T cell clone dynamics reportedly predicted response best, together with interferon-beta.

Only in-frame clones appear in the TCRdb table, and some are missing; sequencing was by immunoSEQ multiplex PCR. The sample lists roughly 73,000 clones, over 75% occurring once. Germline V CDR1 and CDR2: MDHEN, SYDVKM. The ends were cut back, 2 bases at V and 1 base at J, with 9 bases in the middle. There are 14 residues in the CDR3. This specimen was peripheral blood, taken from a patient treated with radiotherapy plus ipilimumab. The genes are TRBV28 and TRBJ2-7; D is unclear. This receptor was identified in a human donor with non-small cell lung cancer that progressed on radiotherapy plus ipilimumab. CDR3 amino acids: CASSLRTLSYEQYF. The CDR3 DNA reads TGTGCCAGCAGTTTACGGACGTTGTCCTACGAGCAGTACTTC. Filled out from reference TRBV28 and TRBJ2-7, the complete variable domain reads DVKVTQSSRYLVKRTGEKVFLECVQDMDHENMFWYRQDPGLGLRLIYFSYDVKMKEKGDIPEGYSVSREKKERFSLILESASTNQTSMYLCASSLRTLSYEQYFGPGTRLTVT.